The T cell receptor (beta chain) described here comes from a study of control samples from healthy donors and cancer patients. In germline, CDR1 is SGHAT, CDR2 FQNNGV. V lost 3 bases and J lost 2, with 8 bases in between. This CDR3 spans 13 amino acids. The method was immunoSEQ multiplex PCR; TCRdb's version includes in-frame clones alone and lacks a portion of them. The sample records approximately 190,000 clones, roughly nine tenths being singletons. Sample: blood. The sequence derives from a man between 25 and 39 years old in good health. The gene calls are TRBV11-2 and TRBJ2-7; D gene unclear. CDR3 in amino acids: CASSFQIPYEQYF. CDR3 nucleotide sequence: TGTGCCAGCAGCTTCCAGATTCCCTACGAGCAGTACTTC.